These 32 T cell receptor beta chains were all obtained from the same sample, sequenced in a study of shared clonotypes between healthy human individuals. Produced via immunoSEQ multiplex PCR; TCRdb's table is partial and in-frame only. The sample lists about 1.5 million clones; approximately 98% were seen once. The sample consisted of naive CD4+ T cells sorted from blood. Subset in this sample: CD45RA+ positively selected. These receptor sequences come from a man aged 25 to 45 in good health.

V gene TRBV11-3 combines with J gene TRBJ2-5, with TRBD2 as a possible D gene (6 bases). Germline V gives CDR1 SGHNT, CDR2 YENEEA. This CDR3 spans 13 amino acids. The V end lost 5 bases, the J end lost 2 bases, and 9 bases lay between the germline ends. The CDR3 protein is CASSPRGQETQYF. CDR3 nucleotides: TGTGCCAGCAGCCCTCGGGGGCAAGAGACCCAGTACTTC. Combining the CDR3 with reference TRBV11-3 and TRBJ2-5 gives the whole variable domain EAGVVQSPRYKIIEKKQPVAFWCNPISGHNTLYWYLQNLGQGPELLIRYENEEAVDDSQLPKDRFSAERLKGVDSTLKIQPAELGDSAVYLCASSPRGQETQYFGPGTRLLVL.

The V and J genes are TRBV5-4 and TRBJ2-3; D remains unclear. V lost 2 bases to trimming and J lost 4 bases, with 14 bases between them. Germline loops: CDR1 SGHNT, CDR2 YYREEE (reference sequence). This CDR3 has 15 residues. The CDR3 here is CASSFNAALPDTQYF. The CDR3 nucleotides are TGTGCCAGCAGCTTCAATGCCGCCCTGCCAGATACGCAGTATTTT.

The rearrangement joins TRBV28 to TRBJ2-2; 7 positions match TRBD1. The V and J ends lost 4 bases and 6 bases, in that order; junction bases with no gene match: 5. CDR3 size: 14 residues. Germline loops: CDR1 MDHEN, CDR2 SYDVKM. The CDR3 sequence: CASSSGQVPGELFF. The CDR3 DNA reads as TGTGCCAGCAGTTCTGGACAGGTGCCCGGGGAGCTGTTTTTT.

This clone is a singleton in its sample. The chain uses TRBV5-8 and TRBJ1-2, with D unresolved. This CDR3 is built from 12 residues. The V end lost 3 bases, the J end lost 4 bases, and 7 bases lay between the germline ends. Germline V CDR1 and CDR2: SGHTS, YDEGEE. The CDR3 DNA reads as TGTGCCAGCAGCTACACAAGCTATGGCTACACCTTC. It codes for CASSYTSYGYTF.

The gene calls are TRBV6-1 and TRBJ2-7; 10 bases are a match to TRBD1. Germline CDR1 MNHNS, CDR2 SASEGT. The CDR3 is made up of 14 amino acids. Losses at the gene ends were 8 bases for V and 5 bases for J; bases not matched to a gene: 9. CDR3 coding DNA: TGTGCCAGCTCCATTTGGGACAGGGGCAACGAGCAGTACTTC. Amino acids: CASSIWDRGNEQYF.

The chain is built from TRBV4-3 and TRBJ2-1; tentative D call: TRBD2 (5 bases). The V and J ends lost 0 bases and 3 bases respectively, with 24 bases between them. This CDR3 has 20 amino acids. CDR1 is LGHNA and CDR2 is YSLEER in the germline V gene. The CDR3: CASSQELGWETPNLYNEQFF. CDR3 coding DNA: TGCGCCAGCAGCCAAGAATTGGGGTGGGAGACGCCCAACCTCTACAATGAGCAGTTCTTC.

This clone was seen once. The V gene is TRBV5-1, the J gene TRBJ2-1; 9 bases fit TRBD2. CDR1 is SGHRS and CDR2 is YFSETQ in the germline V gene. Trimming at V came to 0 bases and at J to 7 bases, leaving 8 bases not matched to a gene. The CDR3 consists of 16 residues. For the CDR3, the DNA is TGCGCCAGCAGCTTGGTTCCTAGCGGGATAGCTAATGAGCAGTTCTTC. Amino acids: CASSLVPSGIANEQFF.

This clone showed up just once. This rearrangement joins TRBV2 to TRBJ2-7; tentatively, D is TRBD2 (6 bases). This CDR3 contains 14 residues. Trimming took off 3 bases at V and 3 bases at J, with 12 bases between the two ends. The germline V gene has CDR1 SNHLY and CDR2 FYNNEI. The CDR3 nucleotides read TGTGCCAGCAGTGATCGGGCGGGGAGCTACGAGCAGTACTTC. It translates to CASSDRAGSYEQYF.

This chain connects TRBV5-1 to TRBJ2-1; 9 nucleotides match TRBD2. Trimming at V came to 3 bases and at J to 7 bases, leaving 14 bases not matched to a gene. The CDR3 loop spans 17 amino acids. Germline V gives CDR1 SGHRS, CDR2 YFSETQ. The CDR3: CASSSIGGTSIRNEQFF. The CDR3 DNA follows: TGCGCCAGCAGCTCTATTGGGGGGACTAGCATCCGGAATGAGCAGTTCTTC.

V usage is TRBV7-9 and J usage is TRBJ2-3; D might be TRBD2 (6 bases). The CDR3 runs 15 residues. Trimming removed 5 bases from V and 2 bases from J, with 14 bases in between. CDR1 and CDR2 (germline): SEHNR, FQNEAQ (reference sequence). DNA for the CDR3: TGTGCCAGCAGCCAGAGGACTAAAGTCACAGATACGCAGTATTTT. It is translated as CASSQRTKVTDTQYF.

The V call is TRBV29-1, the J call TRBJ2-5, with D perhaps TRBD2 (5 bases). The CDR3 contains 13 residues. The V end was cut by 8 bases, the J end by 7 bases, with 20 bases between. Germline V gene sequence: CDR1 SQVTM, CDR2 ANQGSEA. CDR3 region: CSPAGLEGGTQYF. The CDR3 bases are TGCAGCCCAGCTGGCCTAGAGGGTGGGACCCAGTACTTC.

V is TRBV7-2 and J is TRBJ2-1, with D maybe TRBD1 (6 bases). The germline V gene encodes CDR1 SGHTA and CDR2 FQGNSA. V gave up 4 bases and J gave up 10 bases, with 14 bases separating them. This CDR3 spans 13 amino acids. The CDR3 DNA sequence: TGTGCCAGCAGCTCCAACAGGGTTGAAGAGCAGTTCTTC. Translation gives CASSSNRVEEQFF.

In its sample, this clone was seen once. This chain joins TRBV11-2 and TRBJ2-2; D is unclear. This CDR3 is 15 amino acids long. Looked up from germline, CDR1 is SGHAT and CDR2 is FQNNGV. The V and J ends lost 2 bases and 5 bases respectively, with 12 bases between them. Here the CDR3 DNA reads TGTGCCAGCAGCTTAAATTCTCGAGATACCGGGGAGCTGTTTTTT. Translated: CASSLNSRDTGELFF.

The chain carries TRBV5-1 and TRBJ2-2; unclear D gene. Germline-derived CDR1 and CDR2 are SGHRS and YFSETQ. The CDR3 has 13 amino acids. Trimming removed 4 bases at V and 2 bases at J, with 6 bases between. CDR3 sequence: CASSDGNTGELFF. The CDR3, as DNA: TGCGCCAGCAGCGATGGTAACACCGGGGAGCTGTTTTTT.

The genes are TRBV2 and TRBJ2-2, with 7 bases matching TRBD1. The CDR3 runs 16 residues. Germline CDR1 reads SNHLY; CDR2 reads FYNNEI. V shed 7 bases and J 0 bases; nucleotides not matched to a gene: 8. CDR3 coding DNA: TGTGCCAGCAAGGGGGCCGGGACAGCGAACACCGGGGAGCTGTTTTTT. Protein: CASKGAGTANTGELFF. The variable domain in full, with the rest retrieved from reference TRBV2 and TRBJ2-2, is EPEVTQTPSHQVTQMGQEVILRCVPISNHLYFYWYRQILGQKVEFLVSFYNNEISEKSEIFDDQFSVERPDGSNFTLKIRSTKLEDSAMYFCASKGAGTANTGELFFGEGSRLTVL.

This clone appeared once. This rearrangement joins TRBV6-6 to TRBJ2-3; D not resolved. The CDR3 is 15 amino acids. CDR1 is MNHNY and CDR2 is SVGAGI in the germline V gene (reference sequence). Trimming removed 5 bases at V and 1 base at J, with 13 bases between. The CDR3 DNA reads as TGTGCCAGCAGTCTGTTGGGCCCCGGCACAGATACGCAGTATTTT. The encoded protein is CASSLLGPGTDTQYF.

This clone has a single count. The chain combines TRBV19 with TRBJ2-7, with 7 bases that match TRBD2. CDR1 and CDR2 from the germline V gene are LNHDA and SQIVND (reference sequence). The CDR3 has 15 residues. V lost 5 bases and J lost 0; bases outside the gene matches: 7. Here the CDR3 DNA reads TGTGCCAGTAGTCCACTAGCGCCGCGCTCCTACGAGCAGTACTTC. Residues: CASSPLAPRSYEQYF. The full variable domain, its missing parts supplied by reference TRBV19 and TRBJ2-7, is DGGITQSPKYLFRKEGQNVTLSCEQNLNHDAMYWYRQDPGQGLRLIYYSQIVNDFQKGDIAEGYSVSREKKESFPLTVTSAQKNPTAFYLCASSPLAPRSYEQYFGPGTRLTVT.

This clone was counted a few times. V usage is TRBV7-9 and J usage is TRBJ2-7, with 9 bases fitting TRBD1. The V and J ends lost 11 bases and 4 bases, in that order; junction bases with no gene match: 9. The CDR3 consists of 13 residues. Per the germline V gene, CDR1 is SEHNR and CDR2 is FQNEAQ (reference sequence). Here the CDR3 reads CACTDRGLYEQYF. The CDR3 coding sequence is TGTGCCTGCACGGACAGGGGTCTGTACGAGCAGTACTTC. The full variable domain, its missing parts supplied by reference TRBV7-9 and TRBJ2-7, is DTGVSQNPRHKITKRGQNVTFRCDPISEHNRLYWYRQTLGQGPEFLTYFQNEAQLEKSRLLSDRFSAERPKGSFSTLEIQRTEQGDSAMYLCACTDRGLYEQYFGPGTRLTVT.

The rearrangement uses TRBV5-4 and TRBJ2-7; D remains unclear. The germline gives CDR1 SGHNT, CDR2 YYREEE (reference sequence). The CDR3 sequence is 14 residues long. With 3 bases removed from V and 1 base from J, the gap between germline ends came to 11 bases. The CDR3, as DNA: TGTGCCAGCAGCTCCCCGGGTGTTTCCTACGAGCAGTACTTC. Protein: CASSSPGVSYEQYF.

The chain combines TRBV2 with TRBJ2-4, with a possible D match to TRBD2 (5 bases). The CDR3 is 14 amino acids. Germline V gives CDR1 SNHLY, CDR2 FYNNEI. Trimming cost V 6 bases and J 7 bases, with 16 bases left between them. The CDR3, as DNA: TGTGCCAGCAGAGATTGGGCGGGCGGGAACATTCAGTACTTC. This encodes CASRDWAGGNIQYF.

The DNA for the CDR3 is TGTGCCAGCTCACCACGGGGGGATGAAAAACTGTTTTTT. This encodes CASSPRGDEKLFF. V usage is TRBV18 and J usage is TRBJ1-4; possibly TRBD1 for D (5 bases). Deletions cut 1 base from V and 6 bases from J, with 6 bases between. The CDR3 is made up of 13 amino acids. Per the germline V gene, CDR1 is KGHSH and CDR2 is LQKENI.

The V and J genes are TRBV6-6 and TRBJ2-3, with 8 bases fitting TRBD2. With V trimmed by 6 bases and J by 1 base, 6 bases remained unmatched. This CDR3 region has 15 residues. CDR1 and CDR2 from the germline V gene are MNHNY and SVGAGI (reference sequence). The DNA of the CDR3 is TGTGCCAGCAGCACTACTAGCGGCGGCACAGATACGCAGTATTTT. It specifies CASSTTSGGTDTQYF.

This chain connects TRBV7-9 to TRBJ2-7; D gene unclear. Germline V CDR1 and CDR2: SEHNR, FQNEAQ (reference sequence). The CDR3 has 13 residues. V gave up 5 bases and J gave up 3 bases, with 11 bases separating them. The CDR3 sequence: CASSRRSDYEQYF. The CDR3, as DNA: TGTGCCAGCAGCAGACGGTCGGACTACGAGCAGTACTTC.

This chain joins TRBV28 and TRBJ2-1; D gene unclear. With 3 bases removed from V and 3 bases from J, the gap between germline ends came to 9 bases. The CDR3 totals 14 residues. Germline loops: CDR1 MDHEN, CDR2 SYDVKM. CDR3 protein: CASSFASIYNEQFF. DNA for the CDR3: TGTGCCAGCAGTTTTGCCTCGATCTACAATGAGCAGTTCTTC.

The chain is built from TRBV5-6 and TRBJ2-3; tentatively, D is TRBD1 (6 bases). CDR1 and CDR2 (germline): SGHDT, YYEEEE. Trimming removed 0 bases at V and 4 bases at J, with 15 bases between. CDR3 size: 16 residues. In DNA form, the CDR3 reads TGTGCCAGCAGCTTGGCCCGGGGAGAGGGGGCAGATACGCAGTATTTT. It codes for CASSLARGEGADTQYF.

V usage is TRBV29-1 and J usage is TRBJ1-1; D is perhaps TRBD1 (6 bases). Trimming cost V 8 bases and J 2 bases, with 15 bases left between them. CDR3 length: 13 residues. Germline V lookup: CDR1 SQVTM, CDR2 ANQGSEA. This chain's CDR3 is CSFYRVPNTEAFF. CDR3 coding DNA: TGCAGCTTTTACAGGGTTCCCAACACTGAAGCTTTCTTT.

The table lists this clone with a count of one. The chain employs TRBV18 and TRBJ1-3; possible D gene TRBD1, 5 bases. V was cut by 1 base and J by 4 bases, with 14 bases left in between. The CDR3 runs to 16 residues. Germline-derived CDR1 and CDR2 are KGHSH and LQKENI. The CDR3 region has the DNA TGTGCCAGCTCACCACTGGCAGGGCAACGAGGAAACACCATATATTTT. Encoded protein: CASSPLAGQRGNTIYF. The variable domain in full, with the rest retrieved from reference TRBV18 and TRBJ1-3, is NAGVMQNPRHLVRRRGQEARLRCSPMKGHSHVYWYRQLPEEGLKFMVYLQKENIIDESGMPKERFSAEFPKEGPSILRIQQVVRGDSAAYFCASSPLAGQRGNTIYFGEGSWLTVV.

The rearrangement links TRBV5-1 to TRBJ2-3; D is ambiguous. Germline lookup yields CDR1 SGHRS and CDR2 YFSETQ. V shed 3 bases and J shed 6 bases, with 23 bases lying between them. CDR3 length: 17 amino acids. In nucleotides, the CDR3 is TGCGCCAGCAGCTCCCAACCAGCTAGGGTCGCTCGGGATACGCAGTATTTT. This codes for CASSSQPARVARDTQYF.

The chain couples TRBV27 to TRBJ2-2, with D unresolved. V was trimmed by 0 bases and J by 5 bases, leaving 7 bases between them. Germline V gives CDR1 MNHEY, CDR2 SMNVEV (reference sequence). CDR3 length: 14 residues. The CDR3 spells CASSLSYETGELFF. CDR3 nucleotide sequence: TGTGCCAGCAGTTTATCCTACGAGACCGGGGAGCTGTTTTTT.

V is TRBV7-9 and J is TRBJ2-5, with D possibly being TRBD1 (5 bases). The V end lost 4 bases, the J end lost 9 bases, and 9 bases lay between the germline ends. Germline CDR1 is SEHNR and CDR2 is FQNEAQ (reference sequence). CDR3 length: 11 residues. The CDR3 DNA is TGTGCCAGCAGCTCGGACACGGCCCAGTACTTC. It yields the protein CASSSDTAQYF.

The rearrangement links TRBV27 to TRBJ2-6; perhaps TRBD1 as D (6 bases). V lost 1 base, J lost 0 bases, and 7 bases lay in between. In germline, CDR1 is MNHEY, CDR2 SMNVEV (reference sequence). The CDR3 length is 16 residues. Written as DNA, the CDR3 is TGTGCCAGCAGTTTATGGGGGCGCTCTGGGGCCAACGTCCTGACTTTC. The encoded protein is CASSLWGRSGANVLTF.

The rearrangement uses TRBV5-1 and TRBJ2-5; 11 positions match TRBD2. This CDR3 has 17 amino acids. Germline assignment: CDR1 SGHRS and CDR2 YFSETQ. The ends lost 4 bases at V and 3 bases at J; junction bases unmatched: 11. The CDR3 sequence is CASSRGRATSGEETQYF. CDR3 sequence (DNA): TGCGCCAGCAGCCGCGGACGCGCGACTAGCGGGGAAGAGACCCAGTACTTC.